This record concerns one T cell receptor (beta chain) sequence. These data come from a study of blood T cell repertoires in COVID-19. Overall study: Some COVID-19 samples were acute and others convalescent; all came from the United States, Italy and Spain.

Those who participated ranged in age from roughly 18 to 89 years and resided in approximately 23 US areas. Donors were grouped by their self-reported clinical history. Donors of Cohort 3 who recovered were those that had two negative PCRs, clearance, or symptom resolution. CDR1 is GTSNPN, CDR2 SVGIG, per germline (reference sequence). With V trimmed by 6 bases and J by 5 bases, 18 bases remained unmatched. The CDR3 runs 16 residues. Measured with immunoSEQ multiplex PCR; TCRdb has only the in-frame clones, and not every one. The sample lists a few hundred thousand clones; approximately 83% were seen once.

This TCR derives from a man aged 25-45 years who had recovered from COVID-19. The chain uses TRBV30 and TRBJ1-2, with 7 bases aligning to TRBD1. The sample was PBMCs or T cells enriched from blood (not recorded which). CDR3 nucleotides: TGTGCCTGTCCTGAGGACCACAGGGGCGCGGGATATGGCTACACCTTC. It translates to CACPEDHRGAGYGYTF.